The clone carrying this TCR beta chain was counted a few times. Its specificity is not known. The entry originates in a study of response to subunit inactivated influenza vaccine. Study-wide points: Each seasonal flu vaccination may recruit only limited new T cells, authors suggested.

TCRdb used MiXCR to reprocess the RT-PCR reads, holding one entry per CDR3 protein. The sample contains about 570,000 distinct CDR3 sequences, about 10% of which appear only once. Germline trimming cut 5 bases from V and 6 bases from J; bases unmatched to any gene: 1. CDR3 length equals 13 residues. The V gene's germline CDR1 is MNHEY and CDR2 SMNVEV (reference sequence). The sample consisted of PBMCs from blood, taken on the day of vaccination. This clonotype was obtained from a man aged 50-59 years who received an inactivated influenza vaccine. The chain carries TRBV27 and TRBJ2-4; 10 nucleotides agree with TRBD1. CDR3 coding DNA: TGTGCCAGCAGTCGGACAGGGGGAAACATTCAGTACTTC. This translates into CASSRTGGNIQYF.